One and the same sample provided the 32 T cell receptor beta chains below, sequenced in a study of blood T cell repertoires in COVID-19. The data were produced by immunoSEQ multiplex PCR, yet TCRdb's version contains in-frame clones alone and is incomplete. The sample consists of about 400,000 clones, more than 80% of them appearing once. Specimen: peripheral blood. The source is a man aged 35 to 55 with acute or convalescent COVID-19.

The gene calls are TRBV15 and TRBJ1-6; a weak D match, TRBD1 (5 bases). The CDR3 has 16 residues. Trimming shortened V by 5 bases and J by 9 bases, and 20 bases separated the two germline ends. CDR1 is LNHNV, CDR2 YYDKDF, per germline (reference sequence). The CDR3 spells CATSPRAFTPGSPLHF. The CDR3 DNA is TGTGCCACCAGCCCCAGGGCTTTTACGCCCGGTTCACCCCTCCACTTT.

The rearrangement links TRBV10-1 to TRBJ2-7; 7 bases map to TRBD2. Trimming took 5 bases from V and 5 from J; bases not matched to a gene: 9. Per germline, CDR1 WNHNN and CDR2 SYGVQD (reference sequence). The CDR3 loop spans 14 amino acids. CDR3 sequence reads: CASSTYSSGNEQYF. As DNA, the CDR3 is TGCGCCAGCAGTACTTACAGCAGCGGGAACGAGCAGTACTTC.

The chain is built from TRBV6-6 and TRBJ1-3, with D perhaps TRBD1 (6 bases). This CDR3 contains 15 residues. V lost 5 bases and J 4 bases, leaving 15 bases between the germline ends. The germline gives CDR1 MNHNY, CDR2 SVGAGI (reference sequence). The CDR3 DNA follows: TGTGCCAGCAGTCCCTCTGGCGGGGGCGGAAACACCATATATTTT. This sequence encodes CASSPSGGGGNTIYF.

The V gene is TRBV19, the J gene TRBJ1-5; D remains unclear. CDR1 and CDR2 from the germline V gene are LNHDA and SQIVND (reference sequence). V was shortened by 3 bases and J by 3 bases, with 9 bases between the two germline ends. This CDR3 contains 14 residues. The DNA of the CDR3 is TGTGCCAGTAGTATTGGCCGAAACAATCAGCCCCAGCATTTT. Its protein is CASSIGRNNQPQHF.

The rearrangement joins TRBV11-2 to TRBJ2-3, with a tentative D call TRBD1 (6 bases). Germline CDR1 and CDR2: SGHAT and FQNNGV. Trimming cost V 5 bases and J 2 bases, with 11 bases left between them. The CDR3 has 14 amino acids. This CDR3 is CASSRQAFTDTQYF. The CDR3 coding sequence is TGTGCCAGCAGCCGACAGGCGTTCACAGATACGCAGTATTTT. Full variable domain (missing parts from reference TRBV11-2 and TRBJ2-3): EAGVAQSPRYKIIEKRQSVAFWCNPISGHATLYWYQQILGQGPKLLIQFQNNGVVDDSQLPKDRFSAERLKGVDSTLKIQPAKLEDSAVYLCASSRQAFTDTQYFGPGTRLTVL.

This clone has a single count. The V gene is TRBV5-1, the J gene TRBJ2-5, with TRBD1 matching 8 bases. CDR1 and CDR2 from the germline V gene are SGHRS and YFSETQ. The length of the CDR3 is 17 residues. V trimming: 0 bases; J trimming: 3 bases; junction bases outside the gene matches: 10. Written as DNA, the CDR3 is TGCGCCAGCAGCTTGGGCTTCGGCAGGGGGCGAGAAGAGACCCAGTACTTC. As protein: CASSLGFGRGREETQYF.

V and J are TRBV19 and TRBJ1-1; D gene ambiguous. The CDR3 has 14 residues. The V and J ends lost 3 bases and 4 bases respectively, with 12 bases between them. Germline CDR1 and CDR2: LNHDA and SQIVND (reference sequence). CDR3 nucleotide sequence: TGTGCCAGTAGTATTATCGGAGGGTTCACTGAAGCTTTCTTT. Protein: CASSIIGGFTEAFF.

The V and J genes are TRBV30 and TRBJ1-5, with 9 bases fitting TRBD1. In germline, CDR1 is GTSNPN, CDR2 SVGIG (reference sequence). The CDR3 runs 14 residues. V shed 3 bases, J shed 7 bases, and the junction held 7 bases outside the gene matches. CDR3 residues: CAWSGGQGRQPQHF. The CDR3 region has the DNA TGTGCCTGGAGCGGGGGACAGGGCAGGCAGCCCCAGCATTTT.

This clone appeared a single time. The chain combines TRBV4-1 with TRBJ1-2; D remains ambiguous. Germline CDR1 and CDR2: MGHRA and YSYEKL. This CDR3 is 14 amino acids long. The V and J ends lost 5 bases and 8 bases respectively, with 18 bases between them. CDR3 sequence: CASSIPGSRSGYTF. In nucleotides, the CDR3 is TGCGCCAGCAGCATTCCGGGGAGTCGGAGCGGCTACACCTTC.

This clone came up once. The CDR3 spells CASADRGPDEQYF. The CDR3 bases are TGTGCCAGCGCGGACAGGGGGCCTGACGAGCAGTACTTC. The chain combines TRBV28 with TRBJ2-7, with TRBD1 identical over 11 bases. The junction had 5 bases not matched to a gene; V was cut back by 8 bases and J by 5 bases. The CDR3 covers 13 residues. The germline V gene has CDR1 MDHEN and CDR2 SYDVKM.

The V call is TRBV5-1, the J call TRBJ2-7; 8 bases align to TRBD2. The CDR3 sequence is 15 residues long. V trimming: 0 bases; J trimming: 3 bases; junction bases outside the gene matches: 5. Germline V gene data show CDR1 as SGHRS and CDR2 as YFSETQ. In nucleotides, the CDR3 is TGCGCCAGCAGCTTGGGGAGCGGGGGTTACTACGAGCAGTACTTC. Protein: CASSLGSGGYYEQYF.

The chain uses TRBV4-1 and TRBJ1-6, with D hard to call. Germline assignment: CDR1 MGHRA and CDR2 YSYEKL. There are 16 residues in the CDR3. V lost 4 bases and J lost 7, with 17 bases in between. CDR3 sequence: CASSPRGRQRNSPLHF. CDR3 in DNA: TGCGCCAGCAGCCCAAGAGGGCGCCAGAGAAATTCACCCCTCCACTTT.

V usage is TRBV5-5 and J usage is TRBJ1-2; TRBD1 matches at 9 bases. V lost 2 bases to trimming and J lost 2 bases; unmatched junction nucleotides: 10. The CDR3 sequence is 17 residues long. Germline CDR1 and CDR2: SGHKS and YYEKEE (reference sequence). The DNA for the CDR3 is TGTGCCAGCAGCTTAGACCGGGACAGGGTTGGGAACTATGGCTACACCTTC. As protein: CASSLDRDRVGNYGYTF.

The chain combines TRBV7-3 with TRBJ2-1; 10 bases match TRBD2. Trimming removed 2 bases from V and 1 base from J; junction bases left unmatched: 2. Looked up from germline, CDR1 is SGHTA and CDR2 is FQGTGA. The CDR3 spans 16 residues. The CDR3 nucleotides are TGTGCCAGCAGCTTATTGACTAGCGGGTCCTACAATGAGCAGTTCTTC. Translating gives CASSLLTSGSYNEQFF.

The chain employs TRBV24-1 and TRBJ2-2, with 7 bases that match TRBD2. Germline trimming cut 8 bases from V and 1 base from J; bases unmatched to any gene: 6. The germline gives CDR1 KGHDR, CDR2 SFDVKD. The CDR3 has 15 amino acids. The CDR3 here is CATMSGAGNTGELFF. In DNA, the CDR3 is TGTGCCACCATGAGCGGGGCGGGGAACACCGGGGAGCTGTTTTTT.

This clone turned up a few times. The rearrangement uses TRBV6-2 or TRBV6-3 and TRBJ2-1; 8 bases are a match to TRBD2. This CDR3 comprises 14 residues. Germline V CDR1 and CDR2: MNHEY, SVGEGT. With V trimmed by 6 bases and J by 4 bases, 5 bases remained unmatched. CDR3 protein: CASSPTSGYNEQFF. The CDR3 region has the DNA TGTGCCAGCAGCCCTACTAGCGGTTACAATGAGCAGTTCTTC.

This clone was seen a few times. The same CDR3 can be traced to other DNA sequences in this sample. Here the CDR3 DNA reads TGTGCCAGCTCACCCGATAGTAACTATGGCTACACCTTC. Amino acids: CASSPDSNYGYTF. The chain joins TRBV18 to TRBJ1-2; D gene ambiguous. The V and J ends lost 3 bases and 1 base respectively, with 6 bases between them. The CDR3 has 13 residues. Germline CDR1 and CDR2: KGHSH and LQKENI.

The chain has TRBV27 and TRBJ1-3, with D perhaps matching TRBD1 (5 bases). The germline V and J ends were trimmed by 2 bases and 2 bases, with 10 bases remaining between them. The CDR3 extends over 15 amino acids. Germline CDR1 is MNHEY and CDR2 is SMNVEV (reference sequence). The CDR3 spells CASSLGAGAGNTIYF. The CDR3 nucleotides read TGTGCCAGCAGTTTAGGTGCGGGGGCTGGAAACACCATATATTTT.

The rearrangement joins TRBV9 to TRBJ2-2; a possible D gene is TRBD1 (6 bases). Trimming stripped 0 bases from V and 4 bases from J, with 13 bases between. Germline CDR1 and CDR2: SGDLS and YYNGEE. The CDR3 totals 16 residues. CDR3 residues: CASSVDAGQSTGELFF. For the CDR3, the DNA is TGTGCCAGCAGCGTAGATGCAGGACAGTCCACCGGGGAGCTGTTTTTT. The full variable domain, its missing parts supplied by reference TRBV9 and TRBJ2-2, is DSGVTQTPKHLITATGQRVTLRCSPRSGDLSVYWYQQSLDQGLQFLIQYYNGEERAKGNILERFSAQQFPDLHSELNLSSLELGDSALYFCASSVDAGQSTGELFFGEGSRLTVL.

This chain links TRBV28 with TRBJ2-7; maybe TRBD1 (5 bases). The CDR3 is 14 amino acids. Trimming took off 5 bases at V and 5 bases at J, with 16 bases between the two ends. The germline CDR1 and CDR2 sequences are MDHEN and SYDVKM. The CDR3: CASSLPVKGNEQYF. DNA for the CDR3: TGTGCCAGCAGTCTCCCGGTGAAGGGGAACGAGCAGTACTTC.

V is TRBV30 and J is TRBJ2-1; D remains ambiguous. CDR1 and CDR2 from the germline V gene are GTSNPN and SVGIG (reference sequence). V dropped 1 base and J dropped 14 bases, with 15 bases sitting between them. This CDR3 spans 12 amino acids. CDR3 sequence (DNA): TGTGCCTGGAGTGGGGCGACGCTATTTAAGTTCTTC. It specifies CAWSGATLFKFF.

The V gene is TRBV5-1, the J gene TRBJ2-7; TRBD2 aligns across 8 bases. V gave up 1 base and J gave up 0 bases; unmatched junction bases: 3. The CDR3 sequence is 15 residues long. Germline values: CDR1 SGHRS, CDR2 YFSETQ. The CDR3 loop reads CASSLPLAGSYEQYF. The CDR3 bases are TGCGCCAGCAGCTTGCCTCTAGCGGGCTCCTACGAGCAGTACTTC.

The V gene is TRBV21-1, the J gene TRBJ2-7; TRBD2, as called in the table, went unchecked against the DNA. TRBV21-1 is labeled a pseudogene. The CDR3 has 13 amino acids. The CDR3 is CATQRGTIGEQYF. CDR3 sequence (DNA): TGTGCCACCCAGCGGGGAACGATAGGCGAGCAGTACTTC.

The genes are TRBV9 and TRBJ1-1; 8 bases line up with TRBD1. Germline trimming cut 1 base from V and 6 bases from J; bases unmatched to any gene: 2. CDR1 is SGDLS, CDR2 YYNGEE, per germline. The CDR3 consists of 13 residues. The DNA for the CDR3 is TGTGCCAGCAGCGTACAGGGGGCATCTGAAGCTTTCTTT. It yields the protein CASSVQGASEAFF. Using reference TRBV9 and TRBJ1-1 for the parts outside the CDR3, the full variable domain is DSGVTQTPKHLITATGQRVTLRCSPRSGDLSVYWYQQSLDQGLQFLIQYYNGEERAKGNILERFSAQQFPDLHSELNLSSLELGDSALYFCASSVQGASEAFFGQGTRLTVV.

This clone was counted a single time. J is TRBJ2-7 and V is TRBV7-9; 8 nucleotides agree with TRBD1. V lost 2 bases and J lost 5; bases outside the gene matches: 5. The CDR3 has 14 residues. The germline V gene has CDR1 SEHNR and CDR2 FQNEAQ (reference sequence). DNA for the CDR3: TGTGCCAGCAGCTTACAGGGGGCTAGCCACGAGCAGTACTTC. Translated: CASSLQGASHEQYF.

The CDR3 DNA reads TGTGCCAGCAGCTCTATACCGGGACAGGGGGCAGATACGCAGTATTTT. Protein product: CASSSIPGQGADTQYF. The rearrangement uses TRBV7-3 and TRBJ2-3, with 11 bases matching TRBD1. The length of the CDR3 is 16 residues. The V and J ends lost 4 bases and 4 bases, in that order; junction bases with no gene match: 7. Germline CDR1 SGHTA, CDR2 FQGTGA.

The chain couples TRBV23-1 to TRBJ2-7; tentatively, D is TRBD2 (6 bases). TRBV23-1 is an ORF for which the function is uncertain. Trimming pared 6 bases from V and 0 bases from J, leaving 18 bases between. The CDR3 covers 16 residues. CDR3 bases: TGCGCCAGCAGGGGAGGTGGGAAACCTTACTCCTACGAGCAGTACTTC. Amino acids: CASRGGGKPYSYEQYF.

This chain connects TRBV30 to TRBJ2-1; D might be TRBD2 (5 bases). CDR1 and CDR2 (germline): GTSNPN, SVGIG (reference sequence). The CDR3 has 14 residues. V lost 0 bases, J lost 8 bases, and 14 bases lay in between. The CDR3 sequence is CAWSVLLGVDEQFF. As DNA, the CDR3 is TGTGCCTGGAGTGTACTTTTGGGAGTGGATGAGCAGTTCTTC.

The table lists this clone with a count of one. The chain combines TRBV9 with TRBJ2-4, with a tentative D call TRBD2 (5 bases). Germline assignment: CDR1 SGDLS and CDR2 YYNGEE. The CDR3 is 17 residues long. V gave up 0 bases and J gave up 3 bases, with 16 bases separating them. The CDR3, as DNA: TGTGCCAGCAGCGTAGAAGGGAGCCCCTTATACAAAAACATTCAGTACTTC. This encodes CASSVEGSPLYKNIQYF.

The chain recombines TRBV9 with TRBJ1-2; perhaps TRBD1 as D (5 bases). In germline, CDR1 is SGDLS, CDR2 YYNGEE. V was trimmed by 0 bases and J by 6 bases, leaving 15 bases between them. The CDR3 has 15 residues. The CDR3 loop reads CASSVGGRGSDGYTF. CDR3 coding DNA: TGTGCCAGCAGCGTAGGAGGAAGGGGATCCGATGGCTACACCTTC.

This rearrangement joins TRBV24-1 to TRBJ2-1; 10 nucleotides agree with TRBD1. CDR1 and CDR2 (germline): KGHDR, SFDVKD. The length of the CDR3 is 15 residues. The junction had 1 base not matched to a gene; V was cut back by 1 base and J by 5 bases. Here the CDR3 DNA reads TGTGCCACCAGTGATTTCGGGACAGGGGACAATGAGCAGTTCTTC. Its protein is CATSDFGTGDNEQFF.

The CDR3 reads CMIERGGDEQFF. CDR3 nucleotides: TGTATGATAGAGCGGGGGGGCGATGAGCAGTTCTTC. The chain couples TRBV9 to TRBJ2-1; 10 bases line up with TRBD2. Germline loops: CDR1 SGDLS, CDR2 YYNGEE. The CDR3 is 12 residues long.